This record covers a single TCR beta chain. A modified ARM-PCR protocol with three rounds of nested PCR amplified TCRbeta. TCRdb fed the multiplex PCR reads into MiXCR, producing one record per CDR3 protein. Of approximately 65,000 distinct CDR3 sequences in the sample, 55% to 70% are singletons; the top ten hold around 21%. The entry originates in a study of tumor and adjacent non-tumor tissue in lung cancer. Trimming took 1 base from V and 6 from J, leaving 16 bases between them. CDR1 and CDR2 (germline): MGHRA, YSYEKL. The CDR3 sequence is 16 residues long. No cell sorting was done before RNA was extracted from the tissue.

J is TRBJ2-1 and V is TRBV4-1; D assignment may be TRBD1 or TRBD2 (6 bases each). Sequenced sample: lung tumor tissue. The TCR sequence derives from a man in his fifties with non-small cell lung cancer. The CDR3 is CASSQVLRRGTNEQFF. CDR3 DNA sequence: TGCGCCAGCAGCCAAGTCCTACGGAGGGGGACCAATGAGCAGTTCTTC.